The rows below give T cell receptor beta chains drawn from one sample of a study of PD-L1 blockade in urothelial cancer. Clones were sequenced by immunoSEQ multiplex PCR, and TCRdb holds only the in-frame ones, with some missing. Of over 35,000 clones in the sample, around four fifths were seen once. This material consisted of PBMCs, taken around atezolizumab (anti-PD-L1) treatment. These receptors were obtained from a man at least 80 years old with urothelial cancer. Both conserved end residues are part of each CDR3. The order of the fields is J gene, D gene, clone size, V gene, CDR3 DNA, CDR3 protein. The D gene is left open where the match is weak. Expanded clones are given a class, and other clones once, few, many or no size at all.

j_call: TRBJ2-6; d_call: .; clone_size: few; v_call: TRBV2; cdr3_nt: TGTGCCAGCAGTGGAGACTACGAAGACTCTGGGGCCAACGTCCTGACTTTC; cdr3_aa: CASSGDYEDSGANVLTF
j_call: TRBJ2-3; d_call: TRBD1; clone_size: .; v_call: TRBV6-6; cdr3_nt: TGTGCCAGCAGGCCCCGGGACAGCCGCACAGATACGCAGTATTTT; cdr3_aa: CASRPRDSRTDTQYF
j_call: TRBJ1-2; d_call: TRBD1; clone_size: .; v_call: TRBV19; cdr3_nt: TGTGCCAGTAGTATAGTCTCTCCGGGACAGGGTGAAGGCTACACCTTC; cdr3_aa: CASSIVSPGQGEGYTF
j_call: TRBJ2-5; d_call: .; clone_size: once; v_call: TRBV11-2; cdr3_nt: TGTGCCAGCAGCTTAGTCCCCTCCCGGGCGGGACTTATCGAGACCCAGTACTTC; cdr3_aa: CASSLVPSRAGLIETQYF
j_call: TRBJ1-2; d_call: TRBD1; clone_size: .; v_call: TRBV6-6; cdr3_nt: TGTGCCAGCAGTTCGCCGGGACAGGGTGGTGGCTACACCTTC; cdr3_aa: CASSSPGQGGGYTF
j_call: TRBJ2-5; d_call: .; clone_size: once; v_call: TRBV5-5; cdr3_nt: TGTGCCAGCAGCGTGAGCCGGGAGACCCAGTACTTC; cdr3_aa: CASSVSRETQYF
j_call: TRBJ1-1; d_call: TRBD1; clone_size: .; v_call: TRBV10-3; cdr3_nt: TGTGCCATCAGTGGAAATGAGGGGGCCACTGAAGCTTTCTTT; cdr3_aa: CAISGNEGATEAFF
j_call: TRBJ2-7; d_call: .; clone_size: .; v_call: TRBV25-1; cdr3_nt: TGTGCCAGCAGGCTGACGGGGAACTCCTACGAGCAGTACTTC; cdr3_aa: CASRLTGNSYEQYF
j_call: TRBJ2-7; d_call: TRBD1; clone_size: .; v_call: TRBV11-2; cdr3_nt: TGTGCCAGCAGCTTAGAGGGTGGACAGGGGTCCTACGAGCAGTACTTC; cdr3_aa: CASSLEGGQGSYEQYF
j_call: TRBJ1-1; d_call: TRBD1; clone_size: .; v_call: TRBV6-5; cdr3_nt: TGTGCCAGCTCCGAGGGGGCAAAGGAGGCTGAAGCTTTCTTT; cdr3_aa: CASSEGAKEAEAFF
j_call: TRBJ1-2; d_call: TRBD1; clone_size: .; v_call: TRBV7-2; cdr3_nt: TGTGCCAGCAGCTTAGGACAGGGGGGCGCCGGAGGCTACACCTTC; cdr3_aa: CASSLGQGGAGGYTF
j_call: TRBJ2-1; d_call: .; clone_size: few; v_call: TRBV19; cdr3_nt: TGTGCCAGCGGCGGGACGACCCTCGACAATGAGCAGTTCTTC; cdr3_aa: CASGGTTLDNEQFF
j_call: TRBJ2-1; d_call: .; clone_size: .; v_call: TRBV7-7; cdr3_nt: TGTGCCAGCAGCTTGGATGGCGGAGGGTCGAATGAGCAGTTCTTC; cdr3_aa: CASSLDGGGSNEQFF
j_call: TRBJ2-7; d_call: .; clone_size: .; v_call: TRBV27; cdr3_nt: TGTGCCAGCAGTGCGGGACGGGACTACGAGCAGTACTTC; cdr3_aa: CASSAGRDYEQYF
j_call: TRBJ2-3; d_call: .; clone_size: .; v_call: TRBV11-2; cdr3_nt: TGTGCCAGCAGCTCCCATCTAGGAACTAGCACAGATACGCAGTATTTT; cdr3_aa: CASSSHLGTSTDTQYF
j_call: TRBJ1-5; d_call: .; clone_size: .; v_call: TRBV5-6; cdr3_nt: TGTGCCAGCAGCTTGGCCGGAGGGACTAGCAATCAGCCCCAGCATTTT; cdr3_aa: CASSLAGGTSNQPQHF
j_call: TRBJ2-5; d_call: .; clone_size: .; v_call: TRBV7-9; cdr3_nt: TGTGCCAGCTTGGACCAGGGGACGGCACAAGAGACCCAGTACTTC; cdr3_aa: CASLDQGTAQETQYF
j_call: TRBJ2-1; d_call: TRBD2; clone_size: once; v_call: TRBV7-6; cdr3_nt: TGTGCCAGCAGATCACTAGCGGGTAGCTCCTACAATGAGCAGTTCTTC; cdr3_aa: CASRSLAGSSYNEQFF
j_call: TRBJ2-7; d_call: .; clone_size: .; v_call: TRBV27; cdr3_nt: TGTGCCAGCCGCGTGGGGGGGGGCGGTTTGCAGTACTTC; cdr3_aa: CASRVGGGGLQYF
j_call: TRBJ1-1; d_call: .; clone_size: .; v_call: TRBV5-5; cdr3_nt: TGTGCCAGCAGCTTATCAGTGAACACTGAAGCTTTCTTT; cdr3_aa: CASSLSVNTEAFF
j_call: TRBJ1-1; d_call: .; clone_size: .; v_call: TRBV18; cdr3_nt: TGTGCCAGCTCACCGGGACATTTGAGCACTGAAGCTTTCTTT; cdr3_aa: CASSPGHLSTEAFF
j_call: TRBJ1-1; d_call: .; clone_size: .; v_call: TRBV5-6; cdr3_nt: TGTGCCAGCAGTACCCGACAGATCCAAGCTTTCTTT; cdr3_aa: CASSTRQIQAFF
j_call: TRBJ2-3; d_call: TRBD2; clone_size: .; v_call: TRBV7-2; cdr3_nt: TGTGCCAGCAGATTCAGCGGGACTGGCACAGATACGCAGTATTTT; cdr3_aa: CASRFSGTGTDTQYF
j_call: TRBJ1-3; d_call: .; clone_size: .; v_call: TRBV19; cdr3_nt: TGTGCCAGTAGTGAACAGAGCTCTGGAAACACCATATATTTT; cdr3_aa: CASSEQSSGNTIYF
j_call: TRBJ1-5; d_call: .; clone_size: few; v_call: TRBV7-6; cdr3_nt: TGTGCCAGCAGCTACAGGAATCAGCCCCAGCATTTT; cdr3_aa: CASSYRNQPQHF
j_call: TRBJ2-6; d_call: .; clone_size: once; v_call: TRBV7-2; cdr3_nt: TGTGCCAGCAGCCCAAGGGGATACTCTGGGGCCAACGTCCTGACTTTC; cdr3_aa: CASSPRGYSGANVLTF
j_call: TRBJ1-1; d_call: TRBD1; clone_size: .; v_call: TRBV27; cdr3_nt: TGTGCCAGCAGTTTATCACCAGGGGGTGAAGCTTTCTTT; cdr3_aa: CASSLSPGGEAFF
j_call: TRBJ2-1; d_call: TRBD2; clone_size: once; v_call: TRBV5-6; cdr3_nt: TGTGCCAGCAGCTTAGCTAGCGGGTACAATGAGCAGTTCTTC; cdr3_aa: CASSLASGYNEQFF
j_call: TRBJ2-1; d_call: TRBD2; clone_size: .; v_call: TRBV18; cdr3_nt: TGTGCCAGCTCACCACTTAGCGGGAGTTACAATGAGCAGTTCTTC; cdr3_aa: CASSPLSGSYNEQFF
j_call: TRBJ2-2; d_call: .; clone_size: .; v_call: TRBV9; cdr3_nt: TGTGCCAGCAGCTCGCTAGAGAACACCGGGGAGCTGTTTTTT; cdr3_aa: CASSSLENTGELFF
j_call: TRBJ2-3; d_call: .; clone_size: once; v_call: TRBV5-1; cdr3_nt: TGCGCCAGCAGCTTGGGGGGAGCGCAAGATACGCAGTATTTT; cdr3_aa: CASSLGGAQDTQYF
j_call: TRBJ1-4; d_call: .; clone_size: .; v_call: TRBV28; cdr3_nt: TGTGCCAGCAGTTTCCGGGGTTCGAATGAAAAACTGTTTTTT; cdr3_aa: CASSFRGSNEKLFF
j_call: TRBJ1-3; d_call: TRBD1; clone_size: few; v_call: TRBV15; cdr3_nt: TGTGCCACCAGCAGGACAGGGGATCCTGGAAACACCATATATTTT; cdr3_aa: CATSRTGDPGNTIYF
j_call: TRBJ2-1; d_call: .; clone_size: .; v_call: TRBV10-1; cdr3_nt: TGCGCCAGCAGTGCCAACAATGAGCAGTTCTTC; cdr3_aa: CASSANNEQFF
j_call: TRBJ1-2; d_call: .; clone_size: .; v_call: TRBV10-1; cdr3_nt: TGCGCCAGCAGTGAGCGTGGAGTTGCCGGCCAGGACTTCTATGGCTACACCTTC; cdr3_aa: CASSERGVAGQDFYGYTF
j_call: TRBJ1-1; d_call: TRBD1; clone_size: .; v_call: TRBV6-1; cdr3_nt: TGTGCCAGCCAGGGAACGGGACAGGGATTCACTGAAGCTTTCTTT; cdr3_aa: CASQGTGQGFTEAFF
j_call: TRBJ2-7; d_call: TRBD2; clone_size: .; v_call: TRBV29-1; cdr3_nt: TGCAGCGTCTATTTGACTAGCGGGAGGGCCTACGAGCAGTACTTC; cdr3_aa: CSVYLTSGRAYEQYF
j_call: TRBJ2-3; d_call: TRBD2; clone_size: .; v_call: TRBV19; cdr3_nt: TGTGCCAGTAGTATCACTAGCGGCCAACCCACAGATACGCAGTATTTT; cdr3_aa: CASSITSGQPTDTQYF
j_call: TRBJ1-1; d_call: .; clone_size: .; v_call: TRBV6-5; cdr3_nt: TGTGCCAGCAACGGGGCGGGGGTCGGCGAAGCTTTCTTT; cdr3_aa: CASNGAGVGEAFF
j_call: TRBJ2-7; d_call: .; clone_size: .; v_call: TRBV7-2; cdr3_nt: TGTGCCAGCAGCGGGGGGGGCGGGAGCTCCTACGAGCAGTACTTC; cdr3_aa: CASSGGGGSSYEQYF
j_call: TRBJ2-4; d_call: .; clone_size: .; v_call: TRBV5-6; cdr3_nt: TGTGCCAGCAGCCTCCCAGCCAAAAACATTCAGTACTTC; cdr3_aa: CASSLPAKNIQYF
j_call: TRBJ1-4; d_call: .; clone_size: few; v_call: TRBV28; cdr3_nt: TGTGCCAGCAGTTCGGGGTATACCGAAAAACTGTTTTTT; cdr3_aa: CASSSGYTEKLFF
j_call: TRBJ2-3; d_call: TRBD2; clone_size: .; v_call: TRBV19; cdr3_nt: TGTGCCAGTAGTCCGGGACTAGGCGGCACAGATACGCAGTATTTT; cdr3_aa: CASSPGLGGTDTQYF
j_call: TRBJ2-6; d_call: TRBD1; clone_size: .; v_call: TRBV5-4; cdr3_nt: TGTGCCAGCAGCCTCGAAGGGGGCGTCGGGGCCAACGTCCTGACTTTC; cdr3_aa: CASSLEGGVGANVLTF
j_call: TRBJ2-2; d_call: TRBD2; clone_size: .; v_call: TRBV9; cdr3_nt: TGTGCCAGCAGCGTACCGAGCGGGAGGAACACCGGGGAGCTGTTTTTT; cdr3_aa: CASSVPSGRNTGELFF
j_call: TRBJ1-4; d_call: .; clone_size: .; v_call: TRBV5-6; cdr3_nt: TGTGCCAGCAGCCAACTAGGTCCCATCGGGGTCGAAAAACTGTTTTTT; cdr3_aa: CASSQLGPIGVEKLFF
j_call: TRBJ2-1; d_call: TRBD2; clone_size: .; v_call: TRBV7-9; cdr3_nt: TGTGCCAGCAGCGCCGGGACTAGCGGGAGTCGGGTCGGCAATGAGCAGTTCTTC; cdr3_aa: CASSAGTSGSRVGNEQFF